These 7 T cell receptor beta chains originate from one sample sequenced in a study of T cell responses to AZD1222 COVID-19 vaccine. TCRdb keeps only in-frame clones here, not all; method: immunoSEQ multiplex PCR. This sample has some 140,000 clones; about nine tenths occur once, and the top ten carry 15% to 20%. The sample here was peripheral blood, taken on day 0 of AZD1222 vaccination. The receptors were sampled from an adult in good health.

This clone was seen a single time. The chain uses TRBV28 and TRBJ1-5; a possible D gene is TRBD1 (5 bases). The CDR3 spans 13 residues. CDR1 is MDHEN, CDR2 SYDVKM, per germline. The V gene lost 10 bases and the J gene lost 5 bases, with 15 bases spanning the gap. Written as DNA, the CDR3 is TGTGCCACCCGGGGCTGGGGGGATCAGCCCCAGCATTTT. It yields the protein CATRGWGDQPQHF.

The table lists this clone with a count of one. CDR3 protein: CASSLTSRGRQYF. CDR3 sequence (DNA): TGTGCCAGCAGCTTAACGTCCAGGGGGCGGCAGTACTTC. The chain links TRBV7-2 to TRBJ2-7; 8 positions agree with TRBD1. The junction had 6 bases not matched to a gene; V was cut back by 2 bases and J by 9 bases. This CDR3 has 13 amino acids. CDR1 SGHTA and CDR2 FQGNSA come from the germline V gene.

This clone has a handful of counts. The rearrangement uses TRBV18 and TRBJ2-3; 15 nucleotides line up with TRBD2. The CDR3 consists of 19 residues. The germline gives CDR1 KGHSH, CDR2 LQKENI. The V and J ends lost 5 bases and 4 bases, in that order; junction bases with no gene match: 13. CDR3 sequence: CASSTRTSGGAPEADTQYF. The CDR3 coding sequence is TGTGCCAGCTCAACTCGGACTAGCGGGGGGGCCCCCGAGGCAGATACGCAGTATTTT.

This clone was observed a single time. The J gene is TRBJ2-7, the V gene TRBV15, with a weak D call TRBD1 (6 bases). The germline V gene has CDR1 LNHNV and CDR2 YYDKDF (reference sequence). The CDR3 extends over 15 amino acids. V was trimmed by 5 bases and J by 2 bases, leaving 16 bases between them. The CDR3 sequence: CATSPTRQATYEQYF. CDR3 nucleotide sequence: TGTGCCACCAGCCCTACCCGACAGGCCACCTACGAGCAGTACTTC.

The chain recombines TRBV4-3 with TRBJ1-1; 7 bases fit TRBD1. V shed 0 bases, J shed 0 bases, and the junction held 13 bases outside the gene matches. CDR1 and CDR2 (germline): LGHNA, YSLEER. The CDR3 covers 19 residues. DNA of the CDR3: TGCGCCAGCAGCCAAGATCTCCAGGGGGAACAGGGCCTGAACACTGAAGCTTTCTTT. It encodes CASSQDLQGEQGLNTEAFF.

In this sample, this clone turned up once. The rearrangement links TRBV6-5 to TRBJ1-2; D call uncertain. V was cut by 6 bases and J by 4 bases, with 12 bases left in between. This CDR3 has 13 residues. Germline V CDR1 and CDR2: MNHEY, SVGAGI. The CDR3 DNA reads TGTGCCAGCAGCCCCTCCAGGAGCTATGGCTACACCTTC. The encoded protein is CASSPSRSYGYTF.

The CDR3 sequence: CASVYAGNEEKLFF. In DNA form, the CDR3 reads TGTGCCAGCGTCTACGCGGGGAATGAGGAAAAACTGTTTTTT. V gene TRBV7-9 combines with J gene TRBJ1-4; D call uncertain. With 8 bases removed from V and 8 bases from J, the gap between germline ends came to 18 bases. CDR1 SEHNR and CDR2 FQNEAQ come from the germline V gene (reference sequence). The CDR3 has 14 residues.